Following are 31 T cell receptor beta chains from one sample sequenced in a study of OX40 agonist ivuxolimab in advanced cancers. Sequencing was performed with immunoSEQ multiplex PCR; in TCRdb, only in-frame clones are kept and a portion is missing. This table has tens of thousands of clones, 84% appearing once. The sequenced sample was CD4+ or CD8+ T cells sorted from blood, obtained in a trial of the OX40 agonist ivuxolimab. The receptors here all came from an adult with an advanced solid tumor such as melanoma, head and neck, liver or kidney cancer.

This clone was recorded only once. CDR3 DNA sequence: TGCGCCAGCAGCCAACTGGACGGGAAAGCCTACGAGCAGTACTTC. Protein product: CASSQLDGKAYEQYF. This chain links TRBV5-1 with TRBJ2-7, with D maybe TRBD2 (5 bases). Germline CDR1 SGHRS, CDR2 YFSETQ. The CDR3 consists of 15 residues. The germline V and J ends were trimmed by 4 bases and 2 bases, with 16 bases remaining between them.

V and J are TRBV28 and TRBJ1-1; the D gene is possibly TRBD1 (6 bases). The germline gives CDR1 MDHEN, CDR2 SYDVKM. The CDR3 runs to 14 residues. V was shortened by 7 bases and J by 3 bases, with 15 bases between the two germline ends. CDR3 residues: CASKFRGEDTEAFF. The DNA of the CDR3 is TGTGCCAGCAAATTTAGGGGGGAGGACACTGAAGCTTTCTTT. The full variable domain, with the rest looked up from reference TRBV28 and TRBJ1-1, is DVKVTQSSRYLVKRTGEKVFLECVQDMDHENMFWYRQDPGLGLRLIYFSYDVKMKEKGDIPEGYSVSREKKERFSLILESASTNQTSMYLCASKFRGEDTEAFFGQGTRLTVV.

The chain links TRBV5-1 to TRBJ2-3; 9 bases fit TRBD1. CDR1 and CDR2 (germline): SGHRS, YFSETQ. The CDR3 runs 14 residues. V lost 4 bases to trimming and J lost 3 bases; unmatched junction nucleotides: 3. This CDR3 reads CASSPGQGTDTQYF. The CDR3 bases are TGCGCCAGCAGCCCAGGACAGGGGACAGATACGCAGTATTTT.

The V call is TRBV4-1, the J call TRBJ2-1; 7 bases agree with TRBD2. Germline CDR1 is MGHRA and CDR2 is YSYEKL. The V and J ends lost 4 bases and 5 bases, in that order; junction bases with no gene match: 11. There are 16 residues in the CDR3. The CDR3 reads CASSPPVAGENNEQFF. DNA of the CDR3: TGCGCCAGCAGCCCACCCGTGGCGGGAGAGAACAATGAGCAGTTCTTC.

This clone was picked up one time. The chain joins TRBV11-1 to TRBJ2-2; TRBD1 aligns across 7 bases. There are 16 residues in the CDR3. The germline V gene encodes CDR1 SGHAT and CDR2 FQDESV (reference sequence). V shed 10 bases, J shed 0 bases, and the junction held 11 bases outside the gene matches. CDR3 DNA: TGTGCCACTTCGCTCAACAGGGGAACGAACACCGGGGAGCTGTTTTTT. Amino acid sequence: CATSLNRGTNTGELFF. Full variable domain (rest looked up from reference TRBV11-1 and TRBJ2-2): EAEVAQSPRYKITEKSQAVAFWCDPISGHATLYWYRQILGQGPELLVQFQDESVVDDSQLPKDRFSAERLKGVDSTLKIQPAELGDSAMYLCATSLNRGTNTGELFFGEGSRLTVL.

The V and J genes are TRBV2 and TRBJ2-2, with a possible D match to TRBD1 (6 bases). V was pared by 2 bases and J by 3 bases, with 25 bases between. The CDR3 runs 20 residues. From germline, CDR1 is SNHLY and CDR2 FYNNEI. The CDR3 here is CASSELYGTSRIWDTGELFF. The DNA for the CDR3 is TGTGCCAGCAGTGAATTATATGGGACAAGTAGGATATGGGACACCGGGGAGCTGTTTTTT.

With respect to this clone: The junction and the germline gene differ at one end; a read error may be behind it. V and J are TRBV11-2 and TRBJ1-2; D is uncertain. From germline, CDR1 is SGHAT and CDR2 FQNNGV. The CDR3 length is 8 residues. The CDR3 spells CASSLEGF. As DNA, the CDR3 is TGTGCCAGCAGCTTAGAGGGTTTC.

The chain carries TRBV28 and TRBJ1-5; a possible D gene is TRBD1 (5 bases). Trimming removed 0 bases from V and 6 bases from J, with 15 bases in between. The CDR3 spans 16 residues. From germline, CDR1 is MDHEN and CDR2 SYDVKM. The CDR3 DNA reads as TGTGCCAGCAGTTTATGGGCAGGACAAGGCGGTCAGCCCCAGCATTTT. Amino acid sequence: CASSLWAGQGGQPQHF.

The J gene is TRBJ2-7, the V gene TRBV19; 13 positions agree with TRBD2. This CDR3 is 15 amino acids long. Germline V gives CDR1 LNHDA, CDR2 SQIVND (reference sequence). The V gene end was trimmed by 5 bases and the J gene end by 6 bases; junction bases not matched to a gene: 7. The CDR3, as DNA: TGTGCCAGTAGTGTACGGACTAGCGGGAGTGCCGAGCAGTACTTC. Translation: CASSVRTSGSAEQYF.

The J gene is TRBJ1-2, the V gene TRBV2, with D unclear. CDR1 and CDR2 from the germline V gene are SNHLY and FYNNEI. The CDR3 consists of 13 residues. V shed 4 bases and J shed 7 bases, with 13 bases lying between them. CDR3 in amino acids: CASSASGPLGYTF. The CDR3 nucleotides are TGTGCCAGCAGTGCGTCCGGACCTCTTGGCTACACCTTC.

V gene TRBV14 combines with J gene TRBJ1-2, with unresolved D. This CDR3 region has 14 residues. The V gene's germline CDR1 is SGHDN and CDR2 FVKESK. V lost 4 bases, J lost 4 bases, and 13 bases lay in between. The CDR3 sequence: CASSRPEGVYGYTF. The DNA for the CDR3 is TGTGCCAGCAGCCGCCCGGAGGGTGTCTATGGCTACACCTTC.

The chain links TRBV6-5 to TRBJ2-7; 9 bases are a match to TRBD1. The CDR3 runs to 15 residues. The germline V gene encodes CDR1 MNHEY and CDR2 SVGAGI. Trimming cost V 7 bases and J 1 base; bases outside gene matches: 8. The CDR3 spells CASIKTGGPSYEQYF. The CDR3 coding sequence is TGTGCCAGCATCAAGACAGGGGGTCCTTCCTACGAGCAGTACTTC.

This clone is medium-sized in the sample. The chain employs TRBV15 and TRBJ1-5; D remains unclear. Per the germline V gene, CDR1 is LNHNV and CDR2 is YYDKDF (reference sequence). The V end was cut by 0 bases, the J end by 0 bases, with 15 bases between. This CDR3 contains 18 residues. This CDR3 reads CATSRELWGGFSNQPQHF. In DNA, the CDR3 is TGTGCCACCAGCAGAGAGTTGTGGGGAGGGTTTAGCAATCAGCCCCAGCATTTT. Combining the CDR3 with reference TRBV15 and TRBJ1-5 gives the whole variable domain DAMVIQNPRYQVTQFGKPVTLSCSQTLNHNVMYWYQQKSSQAPKLLFHYYDKDFNNEADTPDNFQSRRPNTSFCFLDIRSPGLGDTAMYLCATSRELWGGFSNQPQHFGDGTRLSIL.

The rearrangement uses TRBV19 and TRBJ2-2; D not resolved. The CDR3 totals 11 residues. Trimming took 8 bases from V and 1 from J, leaving 2 bases between them. Germline V lookup: CDR1 LNHDA, CDR2 SQIVND (reference sequence). CDR3 nucleotides: TGTGCCAGTGGGAACACCGGGGAGCTGTTTTTT. Translated, it gives CASGNTGELFF.

J is TRBJ2-3 and V is TRBV5-1; D is uncertain. Trimming removed 4 bases at V and 3 bases at J, with 6 bases between. This CDR3 region has 12 residues. Looked up from germline, CDR1 is SGHRS and CDR2 is YFSETQ. Here the CDR3 DNA reads TGCGCCAGCAGCGAAGGGACAGATACGCAGTATTTT. Amino acids: CASSEGTDTQYF. Drawing the rest from reference TRBV5-1 and TRBJ2-3, the complete variable domain is KAGVTQTPRYLIKTRGQQVTLSCSPISGHRSVSWYQQTPGQGLQFLFEYFSETQRNKGNFPGRFSGRQFSNSRSEMNVSTLELGDSALYLCASSEGTDTQYFGPGTRLTVL.

This clone was seen only once. This sequence joins TRBV6-1 and TRBJ2-3; 7 bases fit TRBD2. This CDR3 is built from 16 residues. In germline, CDR1 is MNHNS, CDR2 SASEGT. Trimming at V came to 4 bases and at J to 1 base, leaving 8 bases not matched to a gene. CDR3 DNA sequence: TGTGCCAGCAGTGGGCGGGAGAGGGACGGCACAGATACGCAGTATTTT. Protein sequence: CASSGRERDGTDTQYF.

The sample holds a few counts of this clone. V is TRBV15 and J is TRBJ1-2; D ambiguous. CDR1 and CDR2 (germline): LNHNV, YYDKDF (reference sequence). Trimming took off 0 bases at V and 4 bases at J, with 9 bases between the two ends. The CDR3 consists of 14 residues. CDR3 in amino acids: CATSRDFNSYGYTF. In DNA form, the CDR3 reads TGTGCCACCAGCAGAGATTTTAACAGCTATGGCTACACCTTC.

This clone has just a few counts. This rearrangement joins TRBV7-2 to TRBJ1-5; a weak D match, TRBD1 (6 bases). The CDR3 is made up of 15 amino acids. From germline, CDR1 is SGHTA and CDR2 FQGNSA. V shed 5 bases and J shed 2 bases, with 13 bases lying between them. CDR3 loop: CASSLDRTGNQPQHF. In DNA, the CDR3 is TGTGCCAGCAGCCTTGACAGGACCGGCAATCAGCCCCAGCATTTT.

The chain couples TRBV30 to TRBJ1-1; D might be TRBD1 (6 bases). Germline CDR1 GTSNPN, CDR2 SVGIG (reference sequence). This CDR3 contains 11 residues. V was clipped by 7 bases and J by 8 bases, with 14 bases between them. CDR3 in DNA: TGTGCCTCCACCGGAACAGGGGAAGCTTTCTTT. Translation: CASTGTGEAFF.

The chain is built from TRBV7-3 and TRBJ2-1; 10 bases are a match to TRBD2. The CDR3 spans 16 residues. CDR1 and CDR2 (germline): SGHTA, FQGTGA. Unmatched junction bases numbered 9, after V lost 5 bases and J lost 5 bases. CDR3 protein: CASSPTPSGRDNEQFF. CDR3 nucleotide sequence: TGTGCCAGCAGCCCCACTCCAAGCGGGAGGGACAATGAGCAGTTCTTC. Full variable domain (rest looked up from reference TRBV7-3 and TRBJ2-1): GAGVSQTPSNKVTEKGKYVELRCDPISGHTALYWYRQSLGQGPEFLIYFQGTGAADDSGLPNDRFFAVRPEGSVSTLKIQRTERGDSAVYLCASSPTPSGRDNEQFFGPGTRLTVL.

This chain connects TRBV6-6 to TRBJ1-2, with D uncertain. Trimming removed 2 bases at V and 3 bases at J, with 13 bases between. Germline loops: CDR1 MNHNY, CDR2 SVGAGI (reference sequence). The CDR3 has 15 amino acids. Here the CDR3 DNA reads TGTGCCAGCAGTTACCAGCCCGGGAGAGACTATGGCTACACCTTC. It yields the protein CASSYQPGRDYGYTF.

V usage is TRBV11-2 and J usage is TRBJ2-3, with TRBD2 matching over 7 bases. Germline values: CDR1 SGHAT, CDR2 FQNNGV. The CDR3 totals 16 residues. V lost 3 bases and J lost 2; bases outside the gene matches: 8. CDR3 amino acids: CASSLAQAGPTDTQYF. In nucleotides, the CDR3 is TGTGCCAGCAGCTTGGCCCAAGCGGGGCCCACAGATACGCAGTATTTT. The full variable domain, with the rest looked up from reference TRBV11-2 and TRBJ2-3, is EAGVAQSPRYKIIEKRQSVAFWCNPISGHATLYWYQQILGQGPKLLIQFQNNGVVDDSQLPKDRFSAERLKGVDSTLKIQPAKLEDSAVYLCASSLAQAGPTDTQYFGPGTRLTVL.

Concerning this clone: Mismatch with germline at one junction end may stem from a read error. The chain carries TRBV11-2 and TRBJ1-2; the match to TRBD1 covers 10 bases. The CDR3 is 14 amino acids. From germline, CDR1 is SGHAT and CDR2 FQNNGV. The CDR3 loop reads CASRFSPGQGSYTF. The CDR3 DNA reads TGTGCCAGCCGCTTCAGCCCGGGACAGGGGAGCTACACCTTC.

The chain links TRBV19 to TRBJ2-7; 7 nucleotides match TRBD1. Trimming cost V 8 bases and J 0 bases; bases outside gene matches: 7. Germline CDR1 reads LNHDA; CDR2 reads SQIVND (reference sequence). The CDR3 is made up of 14 amino acids. CDR3: CASQDRFSSYEQYF. CDR3 bases: TGTGCCAGTCAGGACAGGTTCTCCTCCTACGAGCAGTACTTC.

This chain connects TRBV19 to TRBJ2-7, with 10 bases matching TRBD1. V gave up 9 bases and J gave up 4 bases; unmatched junction bases: 9. The germline V gene has CDR1 LNHDA and CDR2 SQIVND (reference sequence). The CDR3 consists of 14 residues. CDR3 sequence reads: CARFPGQGKYEQYF. In DNA, the CDR3 is TGTGCCAGATTTCCGGGACAGGGGAAGTACGAGCAGTACTTC. The full variable domain, completed using reference TRBV19 and TRBJ2-7, is DGGITQSPKYLFRKEGQNVTLSCEQNLNHDAMYWYRQDPGQGLRLIYYSQIVNDFQKGDIAEGYSVSREKKESFPLTVTSAQKNPTAFYLCARFPGQGKYEQYFGPGTRLTVT.

The chain combines TRBV5-1 with TRBJ2-1; D remains unclear. Trimming left V 4 bases short and J 4 bases short, with 9 bases between. Germline CDR1 is SGHRS and CDR2 is YFSETQ. There are 13 residues in the CDR3. CDR3 sequence reads: CASSPDVYNEQFF. The CDR3 DNA reads TGCGCCAGCAGCCCTGACGTATACAATGAGCAGTTCTTC. The whole variable domain, filled in from reference TRBV5-1 and TRBJ2-1, reads KAGVTQTPRYLIKTRGQQVTLSCSPISGHRSVSWYQQTPGQGLQFLFEYFSETQRNKGNFPGRFSGRQFSNSRSEMNVSTLELGDSALYLCASSPDVYNEQFFGPGTRLTVL.

To note about this clone: Other nucleotide sequences from this sample produce the same CDR3. The chain is built from TRBV14 and TRBJ1-1; 9 bases line up with TRBD1. Germline V CDR1 and CDR2: SGHDN, FVKESK. The CDR3 is 15 residues long. V was clipped by 4 bases and J by 0 bases; unmatched bases: 3. This chain's CDR3 is CASSRDRDMNTEAFF. The CDR3 DNA follows: TGTGCCAGCAGCCGGGACAGGGACATGAACACTGAAGCTTTCTTT.

The chain employs TRBV21-1 and TRBJ1-3; the table's D call of TRBD1 was not tested on the DNA. TRBV21-1 is given as a pseudogene. This CDR3 has 17 amino acids. The CDR3 nucleotides read TGTGCCCAGTACCCAGACACCGTTTGCCCCTCTGGAAACACCATATATTTT. Translation gives CAQYPDTVCPSGNTIYF.

CDR3 loop: CASSLLRGGEQYF. The CDR3, as DNA: TGTGCCAGCAGTTTATTACGGGGCGGCGAGCAGTACTTC. This sequence joins TRBV28 and TRBJ2-7, with D possibly called TRBD1 or TRBD2 (5 bases each). V was trimmed by 1 base and J by 6 bases, leaving 10 bases between them. In germline, CDR1 is MDHEN, CDR2 SYDVKM. The CDR3 is made up of 13 amino acids.

The chain joins TRBV4-3 to TRBJ1-4, with 7 positions matching TRBD1. V gave up 4 bases and J gave up 5 bases; unmatched junction bases: 4. This CDR3 contains 14 residues. Germline assignment: CDR1 LGHNA and CDR2 YSLEER. The DNA for the CDR3 is TGCGCCAGCAGCCGGGGACAGCGAAATGAAAAACTGTTTTTT. Amino acids: CASSRGQRNEKLFF.

V gene TRBV18 combines with J gene TRBJ2-3; a possible D gene is TRBD1 (6 bases). The V and J ends lost 3 bases and 1 base respectively, with 17 bases between them. This CDR3 spans 17 amino acids. Germline V CDR1 and CDR2: KGHSH, LQKENI. The CDR3 protein is CASSPQVHSGGTDTQYF. In nucleotides, the CDR3 is TGTGCCAGCTCACCGCAGGTGCACTCAGGGGGCACAGATACGCAGTATTTT. The complete variable domain, with remaining parts taken from reference TRBV18 and TRBJ2-3, reads NAGVMQNPRHLVRRRGQEARLRCSPMKGHSHVYWYRQLPEEGLKFMVYLQKENIIDESGMPKERFSAEFPKEGPSILRIQQVVRGDSAAYFCASSPQVHSGGTDTQYFGPGTRLTVL.